These 15 T cell receptor beta chains came from one sample sequenced in a study of graft-versus-host responses after intestinal transplantation. What these receptors recognize is not known. Assay used: immunoSEQ multiplex PCR; TCRdb lists only in-frame clones, some missing. The table has approximately 88,000 clones, about 95% seen once; the top ten hold roughly 0.18%. The sample consisted of unstimulated CD4+ T cells sorted from spleen or lymph node cells, taken before transplant. These receptors were collected from a human donor who was the organ donor for an intestinal transplant.

The V and J genes are TRBV2 and TRBJ2-2, with 7 nucleotides matching TRBD2. The CDR3 spans 15 residues. The V segment lost 8 bases and the J segment 4 bases; nucleotides outside the gene matches: 10. Germline V gives CDR1 SNHLY, CDR2 FYNNEI. CDR3 sequence (DNA): TGTGCCAGCTCACCCCAGGGAGGGGTCACCGGGGAGCTGTTTTTT. It is translated as CASSPQGGVTGELFF.

V gene TRBV7-2 combines with J gene TRBJ2-3, with D perhaps TRBD2 (6 bases). From germline, CDR1 is SGHTA and CDR2 FQGNSA. Trimming stripped 2 bases from V and 4 bases from J, with 10 bases between. The CDR3 has 14 residues. As DNA, the CDR3 is TGTGCCAGCAGCTTAACCCTAGCGCCAGATACGCAGTATTTT. This gives the protein CASSLTLAPDTQYF.

The chain is built from TRBV11-2 and TRBJ2-5; TRBD2 might be the D (7 bases). The CDR3 runs 15 residues. V was shortened by 5 bases and J by 5 bases, with 18 bases between the two germline ends. Germline V gene sequence: CDR1 SGHAT, CDR2 FQNNGV. CDR3 in DNA: TGTGCCAGCAGCGAAAGGGGGGGGGCCATGGAGACCCAGTACTTC. This sequence encodes CASSERGGAMETQYF.

The chain is built from TRBV25-1 and TRBJ1-1; 10 nucleotides agree with TRBD1. Germline-derived CDR1 and CDR2 are MGHDK and SYGVNS. Germline trimming cut 4 bases from V and 5 bases from J; bases unmatched to any gene: 10. The CDR3 extends over 16 amino acids. The chain's CDR3 is CASSASPGQGNTEAFF. The CDR3 DNA reads as TGTGCCAGCAGTGCTTCTCCGGGACAGGGGAATACTGAAGCTTTCTTT.

J is TRBJ2-3 and V is TRBV7-2, with TRBD2 matching over 12 bases. Germline CDR1 is SGHTA and CDR2 is FQGNSA. The CDR3 contains 18 residues. The V and J ends lost 2 bases and 0 bases, in that order; junction bases with no gene match: 6. In DNA, the CDR3 is TGTGCCAGCAGCTTACGGCTAGCGGGGGGGCTTAGCACAGATACGCAGTATTTT. Translating it yields CASSLRLAGGLSTDTQYF.

This CDR3 reads CASSLHSGANVLTF. The CDR3 DNA follows: TGTGCCAGCAGCTTGCACTCTGGGGCCAACGTCCTGACTTTC. The chain has TRBV7-2 and TRBJ2-6; unclear D gene. Germline V CDR1 and CDR2: SGHTA, FQGNSA. V was trimmed by 3 bases and J by 0 bases, leaving 3 bases between them. The CDR3 loop spans 14 amino acids.

This chain connects TRBV11-3 to TRBJ2-3; D unresolved. The CDR3 length is 12 residues. CDR1 SGHNT and CDR2 YENEEA come from the germline V gene. V lost 3 bases and J 5 bases, leaving 6 bases between the germline ends. CDR3 residues: CASSFHLDTQYF. The CDR3 nucleotides read TGTGCCAGCAGCTTCCACTTAGATACGCAGTATTTT.

J is TRBJ1-1 and V is TRBV5-4; 8 positions agree with TRBD1. The germline V gene encodes CDR1 SGHNT and CDR2 YYREEE (reference sequence). Trimming took 0 bases from V and 0 from J; bases not matched to a gene: 7. The CDR3 is 17 residues long. CDR3 DNA sequence: TGTGCCAGCAGCTTGGTGGGGGACAGGATCATGAACACTGAAGCTTTCTTT. Translating it yields CASSLVGDRIMNTEAFF.

The chain carries TRBV4-1 and TRBJ2-1, with 8 bases that match TRBD2. Germline CDR1 MGHRA, CDR2 YSYEKL. This CDR3 comprises 15 residues. The V and J ends lost 1 base and 8 bases, in that order; junction bases with no gene match: 7. The CDR3 spells CASSQVRGGLDEQFF. In DNA form, the CDR3 reads TGCGCCAGCAGCCAAGTTCGGGGGGGGCTCGATGAGCAGTTCTTC.

The CDR3 loop reads CASRPSGSYGYTF. The CDR3 DNA sequence: TGTGCCAGCAGGCCTTCGGGGTCATATGGCTACACCTTC. This rearrangement joins TRBV28 to TRBJ1-2; D gene uncertain. Germline loops: CDR1 MDHEN, CDR2 SYDVKM. CDR3 length: 13 residues. V was trimmed by 6 bases and J by 5 bases, leaving 13 bases between them.

This sequence joins TRBV18 and TRBJ1-3, with D uncertain. This CDR3 region has 15 residues. V dropped 5 bases and J dropped 0 bases, with 11 bases sitting between them. Germline lookup yields CDR1 KGHSH and CDR2 LQKENI. DNA for the CDR3: TGTGCCAGCTCAGCCGTTCAAAGCTCTGGAAACACCATATATTTT. Amino acids: CASSAVQSSGNTIYF.

V is TRBV9 and J is TRBJ2-1; TRBD1 agrees at 8 bases. Germline V gene lookup returns CDR1 SGDLS and CDR2 YYNGEE. With 4 bases clipped from V and 8 bases from J, the junction kept 2 bases outside the gene matches. The CDR3 runs to 12 residues. The CDR3: CASSRTGYEQFF. The CDR3, as DNA: TGTGCCAGCAGCAGGACAGGGTATGAGCAGTTCTTC.

The V and J genes are TRBV27 and TRBJ1-5, with TRBD1 as a possible D gene (6 bases). The CDR3 is 15 residues long. CDR1 is MNHEY and CDR2 is SMNVEV in the germline V gene (reference sequence). V lost 6 bases and J lost 4, with 16 bases in between. The CDR3 sequence is CASSLNRVFNQPQHF. In DNA, the CDR3 is TGTGCCAGCAGCCTAAACAGGGTTTTTAATCAGCCCCAGCATTTT.

The chain couples TRBV6-5 to TRBJ2-7; D possibly corresponds to TRBD1 (6 bases). V lost 6 bases and J 2 bases, leaving 17 bases between the germline ends. The CDR3 has 15 amino acids. Germline CDR1 and CDR2: MNHEY and SVGAGI. CDR3 loop: CASSDGTKPPYEQYF. DNA for the CDR3: TGTGCCAGCAGCGATGGGACAAAACCTCCCTACGAGCAGTACTTC.

This clone showed up just a few times. The rearrangement links TRBV6-1 to TRBJ1-3; no clear D. This CDR3 has 15 amino acids. V lost 8 bases, J lost 0 bases, and 14 bases lay in between. Germline CDR1 and CDR2: MNHNS and SASEGT. CDR3 protein: CASANPAPSGNTIYF. In DNA, the CDR3 is TGTGCCAGCGCAAACCCGGCACCCTCTGGAAACACCATATATTTT.